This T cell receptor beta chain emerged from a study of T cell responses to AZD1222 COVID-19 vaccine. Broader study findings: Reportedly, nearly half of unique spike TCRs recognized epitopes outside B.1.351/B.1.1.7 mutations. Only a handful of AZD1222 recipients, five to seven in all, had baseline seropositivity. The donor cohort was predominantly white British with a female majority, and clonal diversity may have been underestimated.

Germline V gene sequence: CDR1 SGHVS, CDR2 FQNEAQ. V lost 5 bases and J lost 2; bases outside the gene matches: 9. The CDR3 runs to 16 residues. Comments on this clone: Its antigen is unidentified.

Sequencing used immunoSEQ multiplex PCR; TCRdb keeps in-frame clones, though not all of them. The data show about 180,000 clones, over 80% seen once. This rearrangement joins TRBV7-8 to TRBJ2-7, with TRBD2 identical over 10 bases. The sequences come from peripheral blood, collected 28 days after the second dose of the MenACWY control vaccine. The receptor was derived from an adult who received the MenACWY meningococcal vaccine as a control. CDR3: CASSPELAGGTYEQYF. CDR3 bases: TGTGCCAGCAGCCCCGAATTAGCGGGAGGAACCTACGAGCAGTACTTC.